This is a list of T cell receptor beta chains from one sample in a study of T cells in narcolepsy. Libraries were prepared by immunoSEQ multiplex PCR; TCRdb keeps only in-frame clonotypes and omits some of them. The sample records fewer than 20,000 clones, over 75% being singletons. Sequencing input: memory (CD45RA-) CD4+ T cells from blood. Every receptor here comes from a human donor in good health. CDR3s include the opening cysteine and the closing phenylalanine or tryptophan. A D gene is named only where the DNA matches it firmly. Clone sizes are given selectively: once, few, many, or a class where the clone is expanded.

j_gene: TRBJ2-1
d_gene: NA
abundance: NA
v_gene: TRBV5-6
CDR3aa: CASSWDGSQTEQFF
CDR3nt: TGTGCCAGCAGCTGGGACGGAAGCCAGACTGAGCAGTTCTTC

j_gene: TRBJ2-2
d_gene: TRBD2
abundance: NA
v_gene: TRBV5-4
CDR3aa: CASRYRLATGELFF
CDR3nt: TGTGCCAGCAGATACCGACTAGCCACCGGGGAGCTGTTTTTT

j_gene: TRBJ2-6
d_gene: TRBD2
abundance: NA
v_gene: TRBV7-2
CDR3aa: CASSPRLAGVSGANVLTF
CDR3nt: TGTGCCAGCAGCCCTCGACTAGCGGGGGTATCTGGGGCCAACGTCCTGACTTTC

j_gene: TRBJ1-1
d_gene: TRBD1
abundance: NA
v_gene: TRBV18
CDR3aa: CASSPLPTGVDTEAFF
CDR3nt: TGTGCCAGCTCACCCCTACCGACAGGGGTAGACACTGAAGCTTTCTTT

j_gene: TRBJ1-4
d_gene: NA
abundance: NA
v_gene: TRBV5-4
CDR3aa: CASSSTATNEKLFF
CDR3nt: TGTGCCAGCAGCTCGACAGCAACTAATGAAAAACTGTTTTTT

j_gene: TRBJ2-3
d_gene: TRBD2
abundance: NA
v_gene: TRBV6-5
CDR3aa: CASRVGLVPTDTQYF
CDR3nt: TGTGCCAGCAGGGTTGGACTAGTCCCCACAGATACGCAGTATTTT

j_gene: TRBJ2-5
d_gene: NA
abundance: NA
v_gene: TRBV5-1
CDR3aa: CASSLATGAQYF
CDR3nt: TGCGCCAGCAGCTTGGCCACCGGAGCCCAGTACTTC

j_gene: TRBJ1-4
d_gene: NA
abundance: NA
v_gene: TRBV4-2
CDR3aa: CASSQDRAGPATNEKLFF
CDR3nt: TGTGCCAGCAGCCAAGATCGGGCAGGACCTGCAACTAATGAAAAACTGTTTTTT

j_gene: TRBJ1-2
d_gene: NA
abundance: once
v_gene: TRBV5-4
CDR3aa: CASSPAATNYGYTF
CDR3nt: TGTGCCAGCAGCCCGGCGGCCACTAACTATGGCTACACCTTC

j_gene: TRBJ2-2
d_gene: NA
abundance: large
v_gene: TRBV5-1
CDR3aa: CASLQDPNTGELFF
CDR3nt: TGCGCCAGCCTACAGGACCCGAACACCGGGGAGCTGTTTTTT

j_gene: TRBJ1-4
d_gene: NA
abundance: once
v_gene: TRBV6-1
CDR3aa: CASSRWGAGEKLFF
CDR3nt: TGTGCCAGCAGCCGGTGGGGGGCGGGTGAAAAACTGTTTTTT

j_gene: TRBJ1-1
d_gene: NA
abundance: NA
v_gene: TRBV6-1
CDR3aa: CASNRMEAFF
CDR3nt: TGTGCCAGCAACCGTATGGAAGCTTTCTTT

j_gene: TRBJ2-7
d_gene: TRBD1
abundance: few
v_gene: TRBV5-6
CDR3aa: CASSFGTDAYEQYF
CDR3nt: TGTGCCAGCAGCTTCGGGACAGATGCCTACGAGCAGTACTTC

j_gene: TRBJ1-5
d_gene: TRBD1
abundance: NA
v_gene: TRBV2
CDR3aa: CASSPTGGTNQPQHF
CDR3nt: TGTGCCAGCAGTCCCACAGGGGGTACTAATCAGCCTCAGCATTTT

j_gene: TRBJ2-7
d_gene: NA
abundance: NA
v_gene: TRBV5-1
CDR3aa: CASSFSLSYEQYF
CDR3nt: TGCGCCAGCAGCTTTTCCCTCTCCTACGAGCAGTACTTC

j_gene: TRBJ2-1
d_gene: TRBD2
abundance: NA
v_gene: TRBV5-1
CDR3aa: CASSLQGIGLAGTNNEQFF
CDR3nt: TGCGCCAGCAGCTTGCAAGGAATCGGACTAGCGGGCACTAACAATGAGCAGTTCTTC

j_gene: TRBJ2-7
d_gene: TRBD2
abundance: NA
v_gene: TRBV2
CDR3aa: CASSEFQRGTYEQYF
CDR3nt: TGTGCCAGCAGTGAATTCCAGCGGGGAACCTACGAGCAGTACTTC

j_gene: TRBJ2-5
d_gene: NA
abundance: NA
v_gene: TRBV10-2
CDR3aa: CASSETGIGETQYF
CDR3nt: TGCGCCAGCAGTGAGACGGGCATCGGAGAGACCCAGTACTTC

j_gene: TRBJ1-1
d_gene: NA
abundance: NA
v_gene: TRBV6-1
CDR3aa: CATSPKLDTKAFF
CDR3nt: TGTGCCACCTCACCCAAACTCGACACAAAGGCTTTCTTT

j_gene: TRBJ1-4
d_gene: NA
abundance: NA
v_gene: TRBV30
CDR3aa: CAWSVPGPNEKLFF
CDR3nt: TGTGCCTGGAGTGTTCCGGGACCGAATGAAAAACTGTTTTTT

j_gene: TRBJ1-2
d_gene: NA
abundance: few
v_gene: TRBV30
CDR3aa: CAWSLRRGYGYTF
CDR3nt: TGTGCCTGGAGTCTGCGAAGGGGCTACGGCTACACCTTC

j_gene: TRBJ1-3
d_gene: TRBD1
abundance: NA
v_gene: TRBV6-1
CDR3aa: CASRGTAQGYTIYF
CDR3nt: TGTGCCAGCAGGGGGACAGCGCAAGGTTACACCATATATTTT

j_gene: TRBJ2-3
d_gene: NA
abundance: NA
v_gene: TRBV27
CDR3aa: CASSLLSGLLTDTQYF
CDR3nt: TGTGCCAGCAGTTTACTGTCAGGGCTCCTCACAGATACGCAGTATTTT

j_gene: TRBJ1-6
d_gene: NA
abundance: NA
v_gene: TRBV5-1
CDR3aa: CASSSGRLEANSPLHF
CDR3nt: TGCGCCAGCAGCTCGGGACGCCTAGAGGCTAATTCACCCCTCCACTTT

j_gene: TRBJ2-3
d_gene: NA
abundance: NA
v_gene: TRBV2
CDR3aa: CASGSFIDTQYF
CDR3nt: TGTGCCAGTGGGTCATTTATAGATACGCAGTATTTT

j_gene: TRBJ1-1
d_gene: NA
abundance: NA
v_gene: TRBV4-1
CDR3aa: CASSQAGWGRGTEAFF
CDR3nt: TGCGCCAGCAGCCAAGCTGGCTGGGGCAGGGGCACTGAAGCTTTCTTT

j_gene: TRBJ2-7
d_gene: TRBD2
abundance: few
v_gene: TRBV14
CDR3aa: CASSQDPGGLGEQYF
CDR3nt: TGTGCCAGCAGCCAAGATCCGGGGGGGCTGGGTGAGCAGTACTTC

j_gene: TRBJ2-7
d_gene: TRBD2
abundance: once
v_gene: TRBV5-4
CDR3aa: CASSLVASGGQYF
CDR3nt: TGTGCCAGCAGCTTGGTCGCATCGGGGGGGCAGTACTTC

j_gene: TRBJ1-1
d_gene: NA
abundance: few
v_gene: TRBV4-2
CDR3aa: CASSQGPGPNTEAFF
CDR3nt: TGTGCCAGCAGCCAAGGGCCAGGGCCGAACACTGAAGCTTTCTTT

j_gene: TRBJ2-3
d_gene: NA
abundance: few
v_gene: TRBV2
CDR3aa: CASSPRTTDTQYF
CDR3nt: TGTGCCAGCAGCCCTCGAACCACAGATACGCAGTATTTT

j_gene: TRBJ1-2
d_gene: NA
abundance: NA
v_gene: TRBV7-9
CDR3aa: CASTPRGARGYTF
CDR3nt: TGTGCCAGCACCCCCCGGGGGGCGCGCGGCTACACCTTC

j_gene: TRBJ2-7
d_gene: NA
abundance: NA
v_gene: TRBV27
CDR3aa: CAVRGAGEQYF
CDR3nt: TGTGCCGTCCGCGGGGCCGGGGAGCAGTACTTC

j_gene: TRBJ2-5
d_gene: NA
abundance: NA
v_gene: TRBV6-5
CDR3aa: CASTSTAQETQYF
CDR3nt: TGTGCCAGCACCTCGACAGCTCAAGAGACCCAGTACTTC

j_gene: TRBJ1-1
d_gene: NA
abundance: NA
v_gene: TRBV6-5
CDR3aa: CASRSTGGAFF
CDR3nt: TGTGCCAGCAGGTCGACGGGAGGAGCTTTCTTT

j_gene: TRBJ2-2
d_gene: NA
abundance: NA
v_gene: TRBV11-3
CDR3aa: CASSPGRTNTGELFF
CDR3nt: TGTGCCAGCAGCCCCGGAAGAACGAACACCGGGGAGCTGTTTTTT

j_gene: TRBJ1-2
d_gene: TRBD1
abundance: NA
v_gene: TRBV6-6
CDR3aa: CASSLGQGSNYGYTF
CDR3nt: TGTGCCAGCAGTTTGGGACAGGGTTCTAACTATGGCTACACCTTC

j_gene: TRBJ2-7
d_gene: NA
abundance: NA
v_gene: TRBV2
CDR3aa: CASRFDRPYEQYF
CDR3nt: TGTGCCAGCAGGTTTGACAGACCCTACGAGCAGTACTTC

j_gene: TRBJ1-2
d_gene: NA
abundance: once
v_gene: TRBV6-1
CDR3aa: CASSLLTANYGYTF
CDR3nt: TGTGCCAGCAGCCTTCTTACGGCCAACTATGGCTACACCTTC

j_gene: TRBJ2-3
d_gene: NA
abundance: NA
v_gene: TRBV5-4
CDR3aa: CASSVPPSDTQYF
CDR3nt: TGTGCCAGCAGCGTCCCCCCTTCAGATACGCAGTATTTT

j_gene: TRBJ1-2
d_gene: NA
abundance: NA
v_gene: TRBV5-1
CDR3aa: CASSPGAYGYTF
CDR3nt: TGCGCCAGCAGCCCCGGCGCCTATGGCTACACCTTC

j_gene: TRBJ1-5
d_gene: TRBD1
abundance: once
v_gene: TRBV19
CDR3aa: CASSSRQGNQPQHF
CDR3nt: TGTGCCAGTAGTTCCCGACAGGGTAATCAGCCCCAGCATTTT

j_gene: TRBJ1-6
d_gene: NA
abundance: NA
v_gene: TRBV7-3
CDR3aa: CASSFSPPGMGSPLHF
CDR3nt: TGTGCCAGCAGCTTTTCACCGCCCGGGATGGGTTCACCCCTCCACTTT

j_gene: TRBJ2-5
d_gene: NA
abundance: few
v_gene: TRBV19
CDR3aa: CASANGQRETQYF
CDR3nt: TGTGCCAGTGCTAATGGACAAAGGGAGACCCAGTACTTC

j_gene: TRBJ1-4
d_gene: TRBD1
abundance: NA
v_gene: TRBV9
CDR3aa: CASSVVGQGAEELFF
CDR3nt: TGTGCCAGCAGCGTAGTTGGACAGGGGGCAGAAGAACTGTTTTTT

j_gene: TRBJ1-2
d_gene: NA
abundance: once
v_gene: TRBV5-6
CDR3aa: CASSLGPGTDYGYTF
CDR3nt: TGTGCCAGCAGCTTGGGCCCCGGTACCGACTATGGCTACACCTTC

j_gene: TRBJ2-1
d_gene: TRBD2
abundance: NA
v_gene: TRBV6-1
CDR3aa: CASSEGFWTSGRVRNEQFF
CDR3nt: TGTGCCAGCAGTGAAGGGTTTTGGACTAGCGGGAGAGTACGGAATGAGCAGTTCTTC

j_gene: TRBJ2-1
d_gene: TRBD2
abundance: NA
v_gene: TRBV11-2
CDR3aa: CASSSSSGRIKGEQFF
CDR3nt: TGTGCCAGCAGCTCGTCTAGCGGGAGGATTAAAGGTGAGCAGTTCTTC

j_gene: TRBJ1-1
d_gene: TRBD1
abundance: NA
v_gene: TRBV30
CDR3aa: CAWTKDRADTEAFF
CDR3nt: TGTGCCTGGACTAAGGACAGGGCGGACACTGAAGCTTTCTTT

j_gene: TRBJ2-6
d_gene: NA
abundance: NA
v_gene: TRBV5-1
CDR3aa: CASSRDVSGANVLTF
CDR3nt: TGCGCCAGCAGCCGGGACGTGTCTGGGGCCAACGTCCTGACTTTC

j_gene: TRBJ2-7
d_gene: NA
abundance: NA
v_gene: TRBV5-1
CDR3aa: CASSLVGSYEQYF
CDR3nt: TGCGCCAGCAGCTTGGTCGGCAGCTACGAGCAGTACTTC

j_gene: TRBJ2-3
d_gene: NA
abundance: NA
v_gene: TRBV6-6
CDR3aa: CASSSTGGFTDTQYF
CDR3nt: TGTGCCAGCAGTTCGACAGGAGGTTTCACAGATACGCAGTATTTT

j_gene: TRBJ1-6
d_gene: TRBD1
abundance: NA
v_gene: TRBV5-1
CDR3aa: CASRFGQGGSYNSPLHF
CDR3nt: TGCGCCAGCAGATTCGGACAGGGAGGGTCCTATAATTCACCCCTCCACTTT

j_gene: TRBJ1-5
d_gene: NA
abundance: NA
v_gene: TRBV6-5
CDR3aa: CASSYQGRNQPQHF
CDR3nt: TGTGCCAGCAGTTACCAGGGACGGAATCAGCCCCAGCATTTT

j_gene: TRBJ2-1
d_gene: NA
abundance: NA
v_gene: TRBV29-1
CDR3aa: CSVETDTYNEQFF
CDR3nt: TGCAGCGTTGAGACTGACACCTACAATGAGCAGTTCTTC